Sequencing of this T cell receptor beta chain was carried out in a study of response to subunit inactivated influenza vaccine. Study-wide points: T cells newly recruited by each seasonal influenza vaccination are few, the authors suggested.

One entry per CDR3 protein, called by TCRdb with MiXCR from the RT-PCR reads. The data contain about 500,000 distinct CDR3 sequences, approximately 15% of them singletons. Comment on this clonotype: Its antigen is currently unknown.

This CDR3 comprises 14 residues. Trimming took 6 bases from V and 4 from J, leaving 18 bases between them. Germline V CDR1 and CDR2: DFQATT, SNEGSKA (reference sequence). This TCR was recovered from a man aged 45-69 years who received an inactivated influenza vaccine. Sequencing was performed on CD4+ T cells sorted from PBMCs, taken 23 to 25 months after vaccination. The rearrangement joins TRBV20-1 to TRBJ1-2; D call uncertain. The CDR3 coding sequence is TGCAGTGCGGGGAGCAGACGGTTAGGCTATGGCTACACCTTC. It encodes CSAGSRRLGYGYTF.